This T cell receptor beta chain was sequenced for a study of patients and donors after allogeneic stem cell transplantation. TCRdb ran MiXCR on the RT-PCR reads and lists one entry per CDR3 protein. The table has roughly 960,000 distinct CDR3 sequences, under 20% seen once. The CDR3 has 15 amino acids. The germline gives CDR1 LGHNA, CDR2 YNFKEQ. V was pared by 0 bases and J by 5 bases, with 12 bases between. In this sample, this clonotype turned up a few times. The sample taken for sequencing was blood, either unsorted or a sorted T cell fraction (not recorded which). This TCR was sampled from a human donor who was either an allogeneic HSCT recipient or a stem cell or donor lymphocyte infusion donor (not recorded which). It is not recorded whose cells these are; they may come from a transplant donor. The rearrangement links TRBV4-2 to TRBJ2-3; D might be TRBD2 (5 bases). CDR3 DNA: TGTGCCAGCAGCCAAGAGAAGGACTCTTTAGATACGCAGTATTTT. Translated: CASSQEKDSLDTQYF.